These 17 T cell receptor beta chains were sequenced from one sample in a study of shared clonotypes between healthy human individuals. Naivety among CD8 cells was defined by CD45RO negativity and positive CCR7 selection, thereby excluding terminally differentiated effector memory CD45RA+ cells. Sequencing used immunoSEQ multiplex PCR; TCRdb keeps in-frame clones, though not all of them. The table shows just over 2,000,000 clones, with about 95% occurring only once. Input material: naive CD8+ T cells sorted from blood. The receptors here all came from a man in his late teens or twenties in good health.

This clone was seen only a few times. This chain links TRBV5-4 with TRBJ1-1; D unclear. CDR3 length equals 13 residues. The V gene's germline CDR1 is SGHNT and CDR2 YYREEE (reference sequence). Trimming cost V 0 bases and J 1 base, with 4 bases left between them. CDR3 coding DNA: TGTGCCAGCAGCTTGGATTGGAACACTGAAGCTTTCTTT. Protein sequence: CASSLDWNTEAFF. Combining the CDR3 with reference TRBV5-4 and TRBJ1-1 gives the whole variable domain ETGVTQSPTHLIKTRGQQVTLRCSSQSGHNTVSWYQQALGQGPQFIFQYYREEENGRGNFPPRFSGLQFPNYSSELNVNALELDDSALYLCASSLDWNTEAFFGQGTRLTVV.

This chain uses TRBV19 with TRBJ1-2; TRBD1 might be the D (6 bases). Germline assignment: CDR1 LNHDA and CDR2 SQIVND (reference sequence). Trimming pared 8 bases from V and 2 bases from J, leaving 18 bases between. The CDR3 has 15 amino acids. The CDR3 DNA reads TGTGCCAGTTCCCCCCAGGGGCCTTCAAACTATGGCTACACCTTC. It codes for CASSPQGPSNYGYTF.

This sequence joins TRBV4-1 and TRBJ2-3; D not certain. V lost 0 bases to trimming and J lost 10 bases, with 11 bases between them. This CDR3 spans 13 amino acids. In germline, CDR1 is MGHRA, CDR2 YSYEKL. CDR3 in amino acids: CASSQDQLNAQYF. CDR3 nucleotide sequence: TGCGCCAGCAGCCAAGACCAACTAAACGCGCAGTATTTT.

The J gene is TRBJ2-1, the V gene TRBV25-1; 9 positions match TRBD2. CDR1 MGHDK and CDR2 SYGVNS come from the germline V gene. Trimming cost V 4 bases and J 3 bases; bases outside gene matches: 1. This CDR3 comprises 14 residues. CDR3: CASSASGVYNEQFF. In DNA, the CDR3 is TGTGCCAGCAGTGCTAGCGGGGTCTACAATGAGCAGTTCTTC.

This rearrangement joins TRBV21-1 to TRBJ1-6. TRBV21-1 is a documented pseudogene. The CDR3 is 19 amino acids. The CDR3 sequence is CASSNSSDRGPSGYSPLHF. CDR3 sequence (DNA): TGTGCCAGCAGCAATTCTTCAGACCGAGGTCCATCGGGTTATTCACCCCTCCACTTT.

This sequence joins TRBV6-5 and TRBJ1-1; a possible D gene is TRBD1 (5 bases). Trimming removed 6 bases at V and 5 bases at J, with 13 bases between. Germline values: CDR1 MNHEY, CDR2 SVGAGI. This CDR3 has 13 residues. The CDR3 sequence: CASREIWGTEAFF. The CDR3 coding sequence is TGTGCCAGCAGAGAGATCTGGGGGACTGAAGCTTTCTTT.

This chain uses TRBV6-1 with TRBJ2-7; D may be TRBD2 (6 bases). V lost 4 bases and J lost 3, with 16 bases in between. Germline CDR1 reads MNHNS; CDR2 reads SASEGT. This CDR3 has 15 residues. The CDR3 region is CASSGAGTQYYEQYF. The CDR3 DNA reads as TGTGCCAGCAGTGGAGCCGGGACTCAGTACTACGAGCAGTACTTC.

The CDR3 bases are TGTGCCAGTAGCCTGGGACAGGGATGGGAGACCCAGTACTTC. Its protein product is CASSLGQGWETQYF. This chain uses TRBV19 with TRBJ2-5; 9 positions match TRBD1. The CDR3 extends over 14 amino acids. Trimming at V came to 6 bases and at J to 5 bases, leaving 7 bases not matched to a gene. The germline gives CDR1 LNHDA, CDR2 SQIVND (reference sequence).

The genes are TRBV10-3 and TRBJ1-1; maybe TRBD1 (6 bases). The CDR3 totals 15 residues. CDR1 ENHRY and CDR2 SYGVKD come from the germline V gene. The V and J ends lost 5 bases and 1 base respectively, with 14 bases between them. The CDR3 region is CAISSPGTPNTEAFF. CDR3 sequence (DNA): TGTGCCATCAGTTCTCCCGGGACACCGAACACTGAAGCTTTCTTT.

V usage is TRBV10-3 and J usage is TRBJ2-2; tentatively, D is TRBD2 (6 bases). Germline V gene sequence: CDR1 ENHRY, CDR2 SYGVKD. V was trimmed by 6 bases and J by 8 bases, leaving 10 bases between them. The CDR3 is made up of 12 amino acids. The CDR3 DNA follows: TGTGCCATCAGGGAGGGGTCGGGGGAGCTGTTTTTT. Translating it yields CAIREGSGELFF.

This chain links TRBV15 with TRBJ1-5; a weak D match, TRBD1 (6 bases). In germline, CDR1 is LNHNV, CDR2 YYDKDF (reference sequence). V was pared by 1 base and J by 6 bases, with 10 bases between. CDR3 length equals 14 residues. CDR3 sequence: CATSRAGVFQPQHF. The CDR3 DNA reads TGTGCCACCAGCAGAGCAGGGGTCTTTCAGCCCCAGCATTTT.

The CDR3 DNA reads as TGTGCCAGCAGCTTGGACAGGACAGGATACGAGCAGTACTTC. This gives the protein CASSLDRTGYEQYF. This chain links TRBV5-4 with TRBJ2-7, with TRBD1 identical over 7 bases. This CDR3 contains 14 residues. V lost 0 bases, J lost 4 bases, and 4 bases stayed unmatched. CDR1 is SGHNT and CDR2 is YYREEE in the germline V gene (reference sequence).

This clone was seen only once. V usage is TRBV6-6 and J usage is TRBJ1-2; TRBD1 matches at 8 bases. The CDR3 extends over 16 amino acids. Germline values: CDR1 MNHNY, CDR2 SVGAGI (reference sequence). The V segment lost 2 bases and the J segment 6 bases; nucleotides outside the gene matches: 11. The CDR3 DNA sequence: TGTGCCAGCAGTTACCCATTTTCAGGGGGCAGTGATGGCTACACCTTC. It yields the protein CASSYPFSGGSDGYTF.

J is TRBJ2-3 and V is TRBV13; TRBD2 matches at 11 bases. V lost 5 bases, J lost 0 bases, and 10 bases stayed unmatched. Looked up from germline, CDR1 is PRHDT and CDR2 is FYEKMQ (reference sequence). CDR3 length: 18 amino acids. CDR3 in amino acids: CASSPVVAGGASTDTQYF. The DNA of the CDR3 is TGTGCCAGCAGCCCAGTTGTAGCGGGGGGGGCTAGCACAGATACGCAGTATTTT.

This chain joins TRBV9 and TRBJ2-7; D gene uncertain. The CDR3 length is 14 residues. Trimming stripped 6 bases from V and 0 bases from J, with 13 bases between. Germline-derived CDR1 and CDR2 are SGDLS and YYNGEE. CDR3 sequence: CASNEGVTSYEQYF. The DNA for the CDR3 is TGTGCCAGCAACGAAGGCGTAACCTCCTACGAGCAGTACTTC. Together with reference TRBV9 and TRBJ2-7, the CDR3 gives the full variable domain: DSGVTQTPKHLITATGQRVTLRCSPRSGDLSVYWYQQSLDQGLQFLIQYYNGEERAKGNILERFSAQQFPDLHSELNLSSLELGDSALYFCASNEGVTSYEQYFGPGTRLTVT.

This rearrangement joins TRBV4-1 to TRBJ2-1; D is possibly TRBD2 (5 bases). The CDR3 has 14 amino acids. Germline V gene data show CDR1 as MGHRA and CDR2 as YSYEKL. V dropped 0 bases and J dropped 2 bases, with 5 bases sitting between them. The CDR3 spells CASSQERAYNEQFF. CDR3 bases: TGCGCCAGCAGCCAAGAGCGGGCCTACAATGAGCAGTTCTTC.

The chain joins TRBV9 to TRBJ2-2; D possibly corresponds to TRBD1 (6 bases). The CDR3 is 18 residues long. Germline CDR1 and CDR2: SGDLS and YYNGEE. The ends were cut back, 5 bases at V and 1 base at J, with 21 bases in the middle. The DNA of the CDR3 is TGTGCCAGCAGGCACTCCCCAGGGGAGTATTTGAACACCGGGGAGCTGTTTTTT. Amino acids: CASRHSPGEYLNTGELFF.